This TCR beta chain was sequenced during a study of cytomegalovirus exposure and HLA in healthy donors. Findings and limits, study-wide: Follow-up analysis found HLA locus-dependent TCR association rates, highest for DRB1 and lowest for HLA-C.

Use of 60 Vbeta and 13 Jbeta primers characterized the PCR. Only in-frame clones appear in the TCRdb table, and some are missing; sequencing was by immunoSEQ multiplex PCR. This sample has more than 150,000 clones, with 65% to 85% found just once. V lost 4 bases to trimming and J lost 1 base; unmatched junction nucleotides: 1. Germline assignment: CDR1 LGHNA and CDR2 YSLEER. The CDR3 covers 14 residues. A remark on this clone: The target antigen is unknown.

The sequence came from a man between 45 and 60 years old in good health and CMV-seropositive. Material for sequencing was PBMCs. The chain has TRBV4-3 and TRBJ2-3, with 8 bases lining up with TRBD1. The CDR3 DNA reads as TGCGCCAGCAGCCCGACAGGGGGCACAGATACGCAGTATTTT. As protein: CASSPTGGTDTQYF.